This entry features one T cell receptor (beta chain) sequence. The data belong to a study of T cell changes during pregnancy in multiple sclerosis. The repertoire was sequenced with immunoSEQ multiplex PCR; TCRdb's copy has only in-frame clones and lacks some. The sample contains roughly 48,000 clones, over 80% of which appear only once. This sequence originates from a female donor in good health, enrolled as a control in a pregnancy study. Material: CD4+ T cells from peripheral blood mononuclear cells, obtained in the second trimester of pregnancy.

The CDR3 region is CASSRSQDGSYNEQFF. DNA of the CDR3: TGTGCCAGCAGCAGATCCCAGGATGGCTCCTACAATGAGCAGTTCTTC. The gene calls are TRBV28 and TRBJ2-1; D uncertain. Trimming stripped 6 bases from V and 0 bases from J, with 15 bases between. Germline CDR1 reads MDHEN; CDR2 reads SYDVKM. CDR3 length: 16 residues.